This T cell receptor beta chain was identified in a study of blood T cell repertoires in COVID-19. In the study overall: Researchers got acute and convalescent COVID-19 samples from the United States, Italy and Spain. PBMCs, B-cell-depleted T cells, or T cells were the source of the cDNA or gDNA that made up the material.

CDR3 length: 15 residues. The germline gives CDR1 SNHLY, CDR2 FYNNEI. Between the trimmed V and J ends, which lost 4 bases and 4 bases, there was a span of 14 bases. Source study methods: From reference gene primer amplification, estimates of nucleated cell counts were derived. The table came from immunoSEQ multiplex PCR; TCRdb's copy has only in-frame clones and leaves some out. That table gives V, J and clone size, and the DNA gave D and trimming. In the table there are 30,000 to 40,000 clones, over 75% of which are singletons. The chain employs TRBV2 and TRBJ1-3, with D possibly matching TRBD1 (6 bases). The source of this sequence is a human donor in a cohort sampled during active COVID-19. The material sequenced was peripheral blood. DNA of the CDR3: TGTGCCAGCAGTGGGGGGACACCTCCGGGAAACACCATATATTTT. Amino acid sequence: CASSGGTPPGNTIYF.